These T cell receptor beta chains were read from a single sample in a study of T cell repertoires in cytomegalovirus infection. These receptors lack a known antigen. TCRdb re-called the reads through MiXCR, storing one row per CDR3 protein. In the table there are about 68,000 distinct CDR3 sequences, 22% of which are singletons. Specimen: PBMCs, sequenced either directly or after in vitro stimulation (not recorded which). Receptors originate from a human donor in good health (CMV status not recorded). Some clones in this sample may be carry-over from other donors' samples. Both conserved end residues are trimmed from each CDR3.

CDR3aa: ASSLVSLIATEAF
v_gene: TRBV7-8
j_gene: TRBJ1-1

CDR3aa: ASSRTSLGSTDTQY
v_gene: TRBV11-3
j_gene: TRBJ2-3

CDR3aa: ASSLPTGATEAF
v_gene: TRBV7-2
j_gene: TRBJ1-1

CDR3aa: ATSDSGQAGYEQY
v_gene: TRBV24-1
j_gene: TRBJ2-7

CDR3aa: ASSHPGRTEAF
v_gene: TRBV7-9
j_gene: TRBJ1-1

CDR3aa: SASPDSHKSALH
v_gene: TRBV20-1
j_gene: TRBJ1-6

CDR3aa: SVELTQRSEQF
v_gene: TRBV29-1
j_gene: TRBJ2-1

CDR3aa: ASSLGSQPQH
v_gene: TRBV7-2
j_gene: TRBJ1-5

CDR3aa: ASSKRESNYGYT
v_gene: TRBV6-2/TRBV6-3
j_gene: TRBJ1-2

CDR3aa: ASSLRGRTDQPQH
v_gene: TRBV27
j_gene: TRBJ1-5

CDR3aa: ASSSLPSPSLPF
v_gene: TRBV28
j_gene: TRBJ2-1

CDR3aa: ASSLTKGETTPAAQY
v_gene: TRBV27
j_gene: TRBJ2-5

CDR3aa: ASSLAGLSGANVLT
v_gene: TRBV5-1
j_gene: TRBJ2-6

CDR3aa: ASSTRTLRDQPQH
v_gene: TRBV7-8
j_gene: TRBJ1-5

CDR3aa: ASSDRDTGELF
v_gene: TRBV6-4
j_gene: TRBJ2-2

CDR3aa: SVERRNTEAF
v_gene: TRBV29-1
j_gene: TRBJ1-1

CDR3aa: ASRTSGRGTYNEQF
v_gene: TRBV7-2
j_gene: TRBJ2-1

CDR3aa: ASRPTYRTPQH
v_gene: TRBV6-2/TRBV6-3
j_gene: TRBJ1-5